One and the same sample provided the 27 T cell receptor beta chains below, sequenced in a study of shared clonotypes between healthy human individuals. Sequenced by immunoSEQ multiplex PCR; TCRdb stores in-frame clones only, minus some. Of about 2 million clones listed, roughly 94% are singletons. Sequencing used naive CD4+ T cells sorted from blood. The subset is: CD45RA+ positively selected. These TCRs come from a man aged 18 to 30 in good health.

V usage is TRBV6-1 and J usage is TRBJ2-7; tentatively, D is TRBD1 or TRBD2 (5 bases each). The CDR3 has 14 residues. CDR1 is MNHNS and CDR2 is SASEGT in the germline V gene. Trimming took off 1 base at V and 2 bases at J, with 9 bases between the two ends. DNA for the CDR3: TGTGCCAGCAGTGAAGTCGGGACCCCCTACGAGCAGTACTTC. Its protein is CASSEVGTPYEQYF.

The chain carries TRBV7-2 and TRBJ1-4; tentatively, D is TRBD1 (6 bases). The CDR3 has 16 amino acids. The V end lost 1 base, the J end lost 7 bases, and 16 bases lay between the germline ends. Germline CDR1 SGHTA, CDR2 FQGNSA. The CDR3 here is CASSLGGQGKAEKLFF. As DNA, the CDR3 is TGTGCCAGCAGCTTAGGGGGACAAGGGAAAGCTGAAAAACTGTTTTTT. The whole variable domain, remainder taken from reference TRBV7-2 and TRBJ1-4, is GAGVSQSPSNKVTEKGKDVELRCDPISGHTALYWYRQSLGQGLEFLIYFQGNSAPDKSGLPSDRFSAERTGGSVSTLTIQRTQQEDSAVYLCASSLGGQGKAEKLFFGSGTQLSVL.

Of note for this clone: Within the sample, other DNA sequences also encode this same CDR3. The rearrangement joins TRBV7-2 to TRBJ1-2; D remains ambiguous. Trimming took 4 bases from V and 8 from J, leaving 11 bases between them. Germline CDR1 reads SGHTA; CDR2 reads FQGNSA. The CDR3 has 12 amino acids. CDR3 amino acids: CASSSLRVGYTF. CDR3 DNA: TGTGCCAGCAGCTCGCTCCGGGTAGGCTACACCTTC.

This chain connects TRBV7-2 to TRBJ1-5; a weak D match, TRBD1 (5 bases). V gave up 3 bases and J gave up 5 bases, with 11 bases separating them. The germline V gene has CDR1 SGHTA and CDR2 FQGNSA. The CDR3 consists of 14 residues. This CDR3 is CASSLMTVDQPQHF. The CDR3 DNA is TGTGCCAGCAGCTTGATGACAGTTGATCAGCCCCAGCATTTT.

This clone has a single count. The chain employs TRBV6-5 and TRBJ2-7; D not certain. The CDR3 runs to 14 residues. V dropped 0 bases and J dropped 6 bases, with 12 bases sitting between them. The germline V gene has CDR1 MNHEY and CDR2 SVGAGI. The CDR3 bases are TGTGCCAGCAGTTACTCGCGTGGTGGCTCCGAGCAGTACTTC. The encoded protein is CASSYSRGGSEQYF.

In this sample, this clone turned up once. The V and J genes are TRBV6-4 and TRBJ2-1; D not resolved. The CDR3 sequence is 14 residues long. V lost 4 bases and J 6 bases, leaving 13 bases between the germline ends. The germline gives CDR1 MRHNA, CDR2 SNTAGT. The CDR3, as DNA: TGTGCCAGCAGTGCTGCTCCAATTGCCAATGAGCAGTTCTTC. Amino acids: CASSAAPIANEQFF.

The rearrangement uses TRBV6-5 and TRBJ1-2; 8 positions match TRBD1. Trimming at V came to 6 bases and at J to 4 bases, leaving 4 bases not matched to a gene. The CDR3 extends over 13 amino acids. The germline CDR1 and CDR2 sequences are MNHEY and SVGAGI. CDR3 sequence: CASRIGQGYGYTF. Here the CDR3 DNA reads TGTGCCAGCAGAATTGGACAGGGCTATGGCTACACCTTC.

The rearrangement links TRBV10-3 to TRBJ1-5; unclear D gene. CDR3 length equals 11 residues. V lost 7 bases and J lost 9, with 10 bases in between. Germline CDR1 reads ENHRY; CDR2 reads SYGVKD. The CDR3 sequence is CAIIVTPPQHF. The CDR3 DNA reads as TGTGCCATCATAGTGACCCCGCCCCAGCATTTT.

The chain couples TRBV10-2 to TRBJ2-3; D not resolved. The V gene's germline CDR1 is WSHSY and CDR2 SAAADI. V lost 5 bases and J lost 2, with 5 bases in between. The length of the CDR3 is 12 residues. CDR3 protein: CASSSATDTQYF. The CDR3, as DNA: TGCGCCAGCAGTTCGGCCACAGATACGCAGTATTTT.

The rearrangement joins TRBV5-8 to TRBJ2-3; no clear D gene. With 4 bases removed from V and 0 bases from J, the gap between germline ends came to 12 bases. The CDR3 is 15 residues long. CDR1 and CDR2 from the germline V gene are SGHTS and YDEGEE. The CDR3 loop is CASSPARSSTDTQYF. Written as DNA, the CDR3 is TGTGCCAGCAGCCCCGCCCGTTCCAGCACAGATACGCAGTATTTT. The full variable domain, in which reference TRBV5-8 and TRBJ2-3 provide the parts outside the CDR3, is EAGVTQSPTHLIKTRGQQATLRCSPISGHTSVYWYQQALGLGLQFLLWYDEGEERNRGNFPPRFSGRQFPNYSSELNVNALELEDSALYLCASSPARSSTDTQYFGPGTRLTVL.

As for this clone: Other DNA sequences in the same sample also yield this CDR3. This rearrangement joins TRBV6-6 to TRBJ2-2; a possible D gene is TRBD2 (6 bases). CDR1 and CDR2 (germline): MNHNY, SVGAGI (reference sequence). CDR3 length: 13 amino acids. Between the trimmed V and J ends, which lost 3 bases and 7 bases, there was a span of 9 bases. DNA for the CDR3: TGTGCCAGCAGTTATCCCGGGGGCGGGGAGCTGTTTTTT. Protein sequence: CASSYPGGGELFF.

V usage is TRBV11-1 and J usage is TRBJ2-7; possible D gene TRBD1, 6 bases. V gave up 5 bases and J gave up 6 bases, with 8 bases separating them. There are 11 residues in the CDR3. CDR1 SGHAT and CDR2 FQDESV come from the germline V gene (reference sequence). The CDR3 spells CASSAGVEQYF. CDR3 DNA sequence: TGTGCCAGCAGCGCAGGGGTCGAGCAGTACTTC.

This clone was seen a single time. The chain is built from TRBV5-1 and TRBJ1-4, with D hard to call. CDR3 length: 16 amino acids. The germline V gene has CDR1 SGHRS and CDR2 YFSETQ. Trimming took off 4 bases at V and 1 base at J, with 14 bases between the two ends. The CDR3 region is CASSPEVARTNEKLFF. The CDR3 coding sequence is TGCGCCAGCAGCCCGGAGGTGGCTAGAACTAATGAAAAACTGTTTTTT.

The J gene is TRBJ2-2, the V gene TRBV25-1; 9 bases are shared with TRBD1. V shed 8 bases, J shed 5 bases, and the junction held 12 bases outside the gene matches. The CDR3 is made up of 16 amino acids. Per the germline V gene, CDR1 is MGHDK and CDR2 is SYGVNS. CDR3: CASGGDRDRVTGELFF. DNA of the CDR3: TGTGCCAGCGGGGGGGACAGGGATAGAGTAACCGGGGAGCTGTTTTTT.

The chain recombines TRBV19 with TRBJ1-4, with 8 nucleotides matching TRBD1. In germline, CDR1 is LNHDA, CDR2 SQIVND (reference sequence). The CDR3 length is 19 residues. V was clipped by 4 bases and J by 0 bases; unmatched bases: 13. The CDR3 spells CASSSGQGFYPATNEKLFF. CDR3 DNA: TGTGCCAGTAGTAGCGGACAGGGTTTCTACCCCGCAACTAATGAAAAACTGTTTTTT.

The genes are TRBV5-1 and TRBJ1-5; D is possibly TRBD1 (5 bases). Germline CDR1 SGHRS, CDR2 YFSETQ. Trimming left V 1 base short and J 7 bases short, with 18 bases between. The CDR3 is 16 amino acids. The CDR3 here is CASSLQYSGPGQPQHF. The CDR3 DNA reads as TGCGCCAGCAGCTTGCAGTACTCGGGGCCGGGACAGCCCCAGCATTTT.

CDR3 amino acids: CASSIQVSGNTIYF. In nucleotides, the CDR3 is TGTGCCAGCAGCATACAGGTATCTGGAAACACCATATATTTT. V is TRBV6-1 and J is TRBJ1-3, with a possible D match to TRBD1 (5 bases). V shed 6 bases and J shed 1 base, with 10 bases lying between them. The CDR3 is 14 amino acids. Germline V CDR1 and CDR2: MNHNS, SASEGT.

The V gene is TRBV11-2, the J gene TRBJ2-2, with D hard to call. The CDR3 covers 16 residues. Trimming removed 5 bases at V and 0 bases at J, with 13 bases between. The germline V gene has CDR1 SGHAT and CDR2 FQNNGV. The CDR3 DNA reads TGTGCCAGCAGCCCCCGTTCCGGAACGAACACCGGGGAGCTGTTTTTT. It translates to CASSPRSGTNTGELFF.

Comment on this clone: This specimen includes other DNA sequences encoding the same CDR3. CDR3 residues: CASSRTGNTIYF. CDR3 bases: TGTGCCAGCAGCCGAACAGGGAACACCATATATTTT. The V call is TRBV7-2, the J call TRBJ1-3, with D possibly TRBD1 on 6 matching bases. The CDR3 covers 12 residues. Germline V gene sequence: CDR1 SGHTA, CDR2 FQGNSA. Between the trimmed V and J ends, which lost 5 bases and 7 bases, there was a span of 9 bases.

The chain employs TRBV4-1 and TRBJ1-3; D is ambiguous. The CDR3 contains 16 residues. Trimming removed 1 base from V and 4 bases from J, with 14 bases in between. Germline CDR1 and CDR2: MGHRA and YSYEKL. This CDR3 is CASSQGFIDSGNTIYF. In nucleotides, the CDR3 is TGCGCCAGCAGCCAAGGTTTTATTGATTCAGGAAACACCATATATTTT.

The rearrangement links TRBV7-9 to TRBJ2-5; TRBD2 matches 13 bases. Looked up from germline, CDR1 is SEHNR and CDR2 is FQNEAQ (reference sequence). The CDR3 totals 15 residues. Trimming removed 5 bases from V and 5 bases from J; junction bases left unmatched: 5. CDR3 residues: CASSARLAGGETQYF. The DNA for the CDR3 is TGTGCCAGCAGCGCAAGACTAGCGGGAGGCGAGACCCAGTACTTC.

The chain has TRBV7-2 and TRBJ1-5, with 7 nucleotides matching TRBD1. Germline loops: CDR1 SGHTA, CDR2 FQGNSA. The trim removed 5 bases at V and 6 bases at J, leaving 7 bases unmatched. The CDR3 extends over 14 amino acids. The CDR3 loop is CASSDRAGAQPQHF. CDR3 nucleotides: TGTGCCAGCAGCGACAGGGCCGGGGCTCAGCCCCAGCATTTT.

The V and J genes are TRBV30 and TRBJ1-1, with a weak D call TRBD1 (6 bases). This CDR3 is built from 14 residues. V was clipped by 2 bases and J by 1 base, with 11 bases between them. The germline CDR1 and CDR2 sequences are GTSNPN and SVGIG (reference sequence). The CDR3 DNA reads TGTGCCTGGAGTATTGGACAGTCGAACACTGAAGCTTTCTTT. It specifies CAWSIGQSNTEAFF.

The chain employs TRBV28 and TRBJ1-5; TRBD1 matches 7 bases. Germline V lookup: CDR1 MDHEN, CDR2 SYDVKM. The ends lost 5 bases at V and 5 bases at J; junction bases unmatched: 6. This CDR3 has 14 residues. CDR3 protein: CASSATGVYQPQHF. The CDR3 DNA is TGTGCCAGCAGTGCAACAGGGGTCTATCAGCCCCAGCATTTT.

The chain employs TRBV7-6 and TRBJ2-2; TRBD2 matches at 7 bases. The CDR3 runs 16 residues. The V gene's germline CDR1 is SGHVS and CDR2 FNYEAQ. The V and J ends lost 2 bases and 4 bases, in that order; junction bases with no gene match: 7. The CDR3 sequence is CASSLSSGGGTGELFF. In DNA, the CDR3 is TGTGCCAGCAGCTTAAGTTCGGGCGGGGGCACCGGGGAGCTGTTTTTT.

V gene TRBV6-6 combines with J gene TRBJ2-5; 9 bases fit TRBD2. J gave up 3 bases and V 9 bases, and 5 bases lay outside the gene matches. Per germline, CDR1 MNHNY and CDR2 SVGAGI (reference sequence). The CDR3 runs to 13 residues. The CDR3 spells CARQRGEKETQYF. The DNA of the CDR3 is TGTGCCAGACAGCGGGGGGAAAAAGAGACCCAGTACTTC.

V usage is TRBV28 and J usage is TRBJ2-4, with TRBD2 matching 14 bases. Germline V CDR1 and CDR2: MDHEN, SYDVKM. The CDR3 is 18 residues long. Trimming cost V 6 bases and J 6 bases; bases outside gene matches: 13. In DNA form, the CDR3 reads TGTGCCAGCAGAACTTTCCAGGGACTAGCGGGAGATATAAACATTCAGTACTTC. Translating it yields CASRTFQGLAGDINIQYF.